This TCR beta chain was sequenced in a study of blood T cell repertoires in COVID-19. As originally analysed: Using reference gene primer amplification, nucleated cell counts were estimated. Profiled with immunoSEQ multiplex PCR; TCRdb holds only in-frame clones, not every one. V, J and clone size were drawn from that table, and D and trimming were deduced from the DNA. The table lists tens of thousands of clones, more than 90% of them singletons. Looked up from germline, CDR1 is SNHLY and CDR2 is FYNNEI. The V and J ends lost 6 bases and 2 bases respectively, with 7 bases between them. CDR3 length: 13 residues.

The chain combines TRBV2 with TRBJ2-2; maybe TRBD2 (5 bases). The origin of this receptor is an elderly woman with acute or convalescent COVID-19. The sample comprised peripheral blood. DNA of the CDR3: TGTGCCAGCAGCCGGGAAAACACCGGGGAGCTGTTTTTT. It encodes CASSRENTGELFF.